One sample yielded the 24 T cell receptor beta chains listed below, sequenced in a study of STAT5B mutations in CD4+ large granular lymphocyte leukemia. TCRdb's copy holds only in-frame clones and misses some; the assay was immunoSEQ multiplex PCR. The sample holds about 35,000 clones, roughly two thirds seen once. The sample was CD4+ T cells from blood buffy coats. Receptors originate from a human donor in good health.

This clone has a handful of counts. The V call is TRBV7-9, the J call TRBJ1-2, with a possible D match to TRBD1 (6 bases). The length of the CDR3 is 15 residues. Trimming pared 7 bases from V and 7 bases from J, leaving 22 bases between. CDR1 SEHNR and CDR2 FQNEAQ come from the germline V gene (reference sequence). CDR3: CASTDPRTALAGYTF. The CDR3 DNA is TGTGCCAGCACAGATCCCCGGACAGCCCTAGCTGGCTACACCTTC.

This clone was detected a few times. This chain links TRBV11-2 with TRBJ1-1, with no clear D. CDR1 is SGHAT and CDR2 is FQNNGV in the germline V gene. This CDR3 contains 15 residues. With 5 bases removed from V and 1 base from J, the gap between germline ends came to 14 bases. CDR3 nucleotide sequence: TGTGCCAGCAGCCTCCACCCCGGCGGGAACACTGAAGCTTTCTTT. Translated: CASSLHPGGNTEAFF.

This clone was counted between two and nine times. V and J are TRBV7-2 and TRBJ2-2; possibly TRBD1 for D (5 bases). The CDR3 totals 14 residues. In germline, CDR1 is SGHTA, CDR2 FQGNSA. Trimming took off 7 bases at V and 3 bases at J, with 12 bases between the two ends. CDR3 DNA: TGTGCCAGCAACCTACAACAGGACACCGGGGAGCTGTTTTTT. Residues: CASNLQQDTGELFF.

This chain joins TRBV14 and TRBJ2-3; D is ambiguous. Trimming removed 4 bases at V and 2 bases at J, with 16 bases between. Germline V gene data show CDR1 as SGHDN and CDR2 as FVKESK. The CDR3 is made up of 16 amino acids. CDR3 DNA: TGTGCCAGCAGCCCCGTACGGAAGGCGGTCACAGATACGCAGTATTTT. Translated: CASSPVRKAVTDTQYF.

This chain connects TRBV7-8 to TRBJ1-5; D ambiguous. The CDR3 spans 13 residues. CDR1 and CDR2 (germline): SGHVS, FQNEAQ. The V end lost 3 bases, the J end lost 5 bases, and 8 bases lay between the germline ends. The CDR3 bases are TGTGCCAGCAGCTTGTTTGGCGATCAGCCCCAGCATTTT. As protein: CASSLFGDQPQHF.

The chain combines TRBV9 with TRBJ2-7; 9 bases fit TRBD1. In germline, CDR1 is SGDLS, CDR2 YYNGEE. This CDR3 is 15 amino acids long. Unmatched junction bases numbered 5, after V lost 4 bases and J lost 0 bases. The CDR3 coding sequence is TGTGCCAGCAGCCGAGGGACAGGGCTCTCCTACGAGCAGTACTTC. As protein: CASSRGTGLSYEQYF.

The V and J genes are TRBV19 and TRBJ1-5, with 7 bases aligning to TRBD1. This CDR3 is 15 amino acids long. Germline CDR1 LNHDA, CDR2 SQIVND (reference sequence). The junction had 4 bases not matched to a gene; V was cut back by 5 bases and J by 0 bases. The CDR3 bases are TGTGCCAGTAGTTCCGGACAGGATAGCAATCAGCCCCAGCATTTT. This gives the protein CASSSGQDSNQPQHF.

The chain has TRBV19 and TRBJ1-5; maybe TRBD1 (6 bases). Trimming shortened V by 3 bases and J by 4 bases, and 16 bases separated the two germline ends. The CDR3 extends over 16 amino acids. Germline CDR1 and CDR2: LNHDA and SQIVND (reference sequence). CDR3: CASSMAGGASNQPQHF. Written as DNA, the CDR3 is TGTGCCAGTAGTATGGCGGGGGGCGCTTCTAATCAGCCCCAGCATTTT.

This clone was counted a few times. V gene TRBV5-4 combines with J gene TRBJ1-2; D perhaps matches TRBD1 (5 bases). The CDR3 loop spans 16 amino acids. Germline CDR1 is SGHNT and CDR2 is YYREEE (reference sequence). V lost 0 bases and J lost 2, with 14 bases in between. CDR3 in DNA: TGTGCCAGCAGCTTGGGTCAGGGCGGTTGGAACTATGGCTACACCTTC. This gives the protein CASSLGQGGWNYGYTF. The variable domain in full, completed from reference TRBV5-4 and TRBJ1-2, reads ETGVTQSPTHLIKTRGQQVTLRCSSQSGHNTVSWYQQALGQGPQFIFQYYREEENGRGNFPPRFSGLQFPNYSSELNVNALELDDSALYLCASSLGQGGWNYGYTFGSGTRLTVV.

The CDR3 coding sequence is TGTGCCAGTAGTGACAGCCCTGGAAACACCATATATTTT. Encoded protein: CASSDSPGNTIYF. The chain is built from TRBV19 and TRBJ1-3; TRBD1 might be the D (5 bases). V gave up 5 bases and J gave up 2 bases, with 7 bases separating them. Germline V CDR1 and CDR2: LNHDA, SQIVND (reference sequence). This CDR3 is 13 amino acids long.

The genes are TRBV11-3 and TRBJ2-1; D uncertain. Germline values: CDR1 SGHNT, CDR2 YENEEA. V gave up 5 bases and J gave up 4 bases, with 9 bases separating them. The CDR3 covers 13 residues. The CDR3 region has the DNA TGTGCCAGCAGCCCACGACCTTACAATGAGCAGTTCTTC. Its protein is CASSPRPYNEQFF.

This clone is a singleton in its sample. This chain links TRBV28 with TRBJ2-2; TRBD1 matches at 8 bases. Trimming removed 6 bases from V and 0 bases from J; junction bases left unmatched: 6. CDR1 and CDR2 (germline): MDHEN, SYDVKM. There are 16 residues in the CDR3. The CDR3 DNA reads as TGTGCCAGCAGCTCCGGACAGGGTCCGAACACCGGGGAGCTGTTTTTT. Residues: CASSSGQGPNTGELFF.

The sample holds a few counts of this clone. This sequence joins TRBV2 and TRBJ1-6; TRBD1 aligns across 8 bases. The CDR3 length is 15 residues. V shed 6 bases and J 11 bases; nucleotides not matched to a gene: 12. Germline-derived CDR1 and CDR2 are SNHLY and FYNNEI. In nucleotides, the CDR3 is TGTGCCAGCAGAAGAGCAGGGACAGGATCGACACCCCTCCACTTT. Translating it yields CASRRAGTGSTPLHF.

The chain recombines TRBV5-1 with TRBJ2-2; 9 positions agree with TRBD1. This CDR3 has 14 residues. Germline V gives CDR1 SGHRS, CDR2 YFSETQ. Losses at the gene ends were 7 bases for V and 4 bases for J; bases not matched to a gene: 5. The CDR3 loop is CASGGQGLTGELFF. The CDR3 DNA follows: TGCGCCAGCGGGGGACAGGGTCTCACCGGGGAGCTGTTTTTT.

The rearrangement joins TRBV14 to TRBJ2-1, with TRBD2 matching 8 bases. V lost 4 bases and J lost 10; bases outside the gene matches: 6. The CDR3 runs 13 residues. Germline CDR1 is SGHDN and CDR2 is FVKESK. DNA for the CDR3: TGTGCCAGCAGCCGGACTAGCCGAGCCGAGCAGTTCTTC. Its protein product is CASSRTSRAEQFF. The whole variable domain, filled in from reference TRBV14 and TRBJ2-1, reads EAGVTQFPSHSVIEKGQTVTLRCDPISGHDNLYWYRRVMGKEIKFLLHFVKESKQDESGMPNNRFLAERTGGTYSTLKVQPAELEDSGVYFCASSRTSRAEQFFGPGTRLTVL.

In DNA, the CDR3 is TGTGCCAGCAGCCCCGGGACAGGTCAAAATCGCAACTCTGGAAACACCATATATTTT. Encoded protein: CASSPGTGQNRNSGNTIYF. The rearrangement uses TRBV7-3 and TRBJ1-3, with 8 bases aligning to TRBD1. The CDR3 length is 19 residues. V trimming: 5 bases; J trimming: 0 bases; junction bases outside the gene matches: 15. Germline V gene lookup returns CDR1 SGHTA and CDR2 FQGTGA.

The chain couples TRBV30 to TRBJ1-1; 8 bases agree with TRBD1. The CDR3 contains 15 residues. J lost 0 bases, V lost 4 bases, and 7 bases had no gene match. The V gene's germline CDR1 is GTSNPN and CDR2 SVGIG (reference sequence). Written as DNA, the CDR3 is TGTGCCTGGAATGTTGTGGACAGGGTGAACACTGAAGCTTTCTTT. Encoded protein: CAWNVVDRVNTEAFF. Full variable domain (rest looked up from reference TRBV30 and TRBJ1-1): SQTIHQWPATLVQPVGSPLSLECTVEGTSNPNLYWYRQAAGRGLQLLFYSVGIGQISSEVPQNLSASRPQDRQFILSSKKLLLSDSGFYLCAWNVVDRVNTEAFFGQGTRLTVV.

Remarks on this clone: A junction boundary mismatches the germline segment, possibly from a read error. The chain uses TRBV7-7 and TRBJ2-2, with TRBD1 matching over 9 bases. From germline, CDR1 is SSHAT and CDR2 FNYEAQ (reference sequence). CDR3 length: 16 residues. The CDR3 DNA sequence: TGTGCTAGCAGCTTGGGACAGGGTGGCGTAACGGGGGAGCTGTTTTTT. It yields the protein CASSLGQGGVTGELFF.

V gene TRBV25-1 combines with J gene TRBJ2-7; 9 bases map to TRBD1. There are 14 residues in the CDR3. V was clipped by 6 bases and J by 3 bases; unmatched bases: 6. Germline-derived CDR1 and CDR2 are MGHDK and SYGVNS. The CDR3 loop reads CASRSGTGNYEQYF. CDR3 coding DNA: TGTGCCAGCAGGTCAGGGACAGGGAACTACGAGCAGTACTTC.

This clone occurred a few times. This rearrangement joins TRBV6-6 to TRBJ1-2; perhaps TRBD1 as D (5 bases). CDR1 is MNHNY, CDR2 SVGAGI, per germline (reference sequence). V lost 2 bases and J lost 4, with 11 bases in between. The CDR3 runs to 14 residues. CDR3 protein: CASSYGSGGYGYTF. CDR3 DNA: TGTGCCAGCAGTTACGGGTCGGGGGGCTATGGCTACACCTTC.

This clone was detected only a few times. The CDR3: CASSSLGTTTEAFF. The CDR3 nucleotides read TGTGCCAGCTCCAGTCTTGGGACAACCACTGAAGCTTTCTTT. The rearrangement joins TRBV2 to TRBJ1-1, with D perhaps matching TRBD1 (6 bases). In germline, CDR1 is SNHLY, CDR2 FYNNEI. The CDR3 extends over 14 amino acids. Trimming shortened V by 8 bases and J by 4 bases, and 17 bases separated the two germline ends. Supplemented by reference TRBV2 and TRBJ1-1, the full variable domain reads EPEVTQTPSHQVTQMGQEVILRCVPISNHLYFYWYRQILGQKVEFLVSFYNNEISEKSEIFDDQFSVERPDGSNFTLKIRSTKLEDSAMYFCASSSLGTTTEAFFGQGTRLTVV.

The rearrangement links TRBV7-9 to TRBJ1-3; D not resolved. The V end was cut by 0 bases, the J end by 4 bases, with 7 bases between. This CDR3 contains 14 residues. Germline CDR1 SEHNR, CDR2 FQNEAQ (reference sequence). This CDR3 reads CASSLATEGNTIYF. The DNA for the CDR3 is TGTGCCAGCAGCTTAGCAACAGAGGGAAACACCATATATTTT.

The J gene is TRBJ1-1, the V gene TRBV6-5; D may be TRBD1 (5 bases). The length of the CDR3 is 15 residues. Germline lookup yields CDR1 MNHEY and CDR2 SVGAGI. The ends were cut back, 5 bases at V and 1 base at J, with 14 bases in the middle. The CDR3 nucleotides are TGTGCCAGCAGTCTTCGAGTGAGGGGGAACACTGAAGCTTTCTTT. This gives the protein CASSLRVRGNTEAFF.

This clone is a singleton in its sample. The CDR3 bases are TGTGCCATCAGTGGCCAGGGACAAGAGACCCAGTACTTC. Translation: CAISGQGQETQYF. The V call is TRBV10-3, the J call TRBJ2-5; D possibly corresponds to TRBD1 (5 bases). The CDR3 contains 13 residues. The ends were cut back, 4 bases at V and 2 bases at J, with 8 bases in the middle. The V gene's germline CDR1 is ENHRY and CDR2 SYGVKD.